What follows describes a single T cell receptor beta chain. Per the original data handling: Reference gene primer amplification in the assay estimated nucleated cell counts. Sequencing used immunoSEQ multiplex PCR; TCRdb keeps in-frame clones, though not all of them. V, J and clone size were drawn from that table, and D and trimming were deduced from the DNA. The repertoire includes about 360,000 clones, around 83% of them detected once, and 2.5% to 3% sits in the top ten. This specimen comes from a study of blood T cell repertoires in COVID-19. Trimming stripped 1 base from V and 0 bases from J, with 6 bases between. Per germline, CDR1 SQVTM and CDR2 ANQGSEA. CDR3 length: 13 residues.

This chain connects TRBV29-1 to TRBJ1-2; no clear D. The receptor comes from a man aged 25-45 years with active or convalescent COVID-19. Sequencing was performed on peripheral blood. CDR3 region: CSVEGGTNYGYTF. CDR3 DNA sequence: TGCAGCGTTGAAGGCGGGACTAACTATGGCTACACCTTC.